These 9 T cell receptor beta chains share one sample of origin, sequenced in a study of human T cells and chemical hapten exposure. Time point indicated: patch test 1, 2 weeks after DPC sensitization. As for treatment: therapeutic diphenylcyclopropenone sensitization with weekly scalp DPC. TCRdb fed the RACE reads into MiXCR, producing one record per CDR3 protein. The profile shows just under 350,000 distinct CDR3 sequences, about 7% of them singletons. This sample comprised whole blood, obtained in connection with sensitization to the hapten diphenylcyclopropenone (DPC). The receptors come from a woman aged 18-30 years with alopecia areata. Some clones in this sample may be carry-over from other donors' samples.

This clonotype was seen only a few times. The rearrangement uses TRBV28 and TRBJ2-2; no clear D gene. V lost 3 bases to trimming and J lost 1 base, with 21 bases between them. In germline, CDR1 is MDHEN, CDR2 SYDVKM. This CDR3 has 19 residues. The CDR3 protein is CASSLPNGKAYLNTGELFF. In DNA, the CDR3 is TGTGCCAGCAGTTTGCCAAACGGAAAGGCCTACCTGAACACCGGGGAGCTGTTTTTT. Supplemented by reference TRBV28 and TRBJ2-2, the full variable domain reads DVKVTQSSRYLVKRTGEKVFLECVQDMDHENMFWYRQDPGLGLRLIYFSYDVKMKEKGDIPEGYSVSREKKERFSLILESASTNQTSMYLCASSLPNGKAYLNTGELFFGEGSRLTVL.

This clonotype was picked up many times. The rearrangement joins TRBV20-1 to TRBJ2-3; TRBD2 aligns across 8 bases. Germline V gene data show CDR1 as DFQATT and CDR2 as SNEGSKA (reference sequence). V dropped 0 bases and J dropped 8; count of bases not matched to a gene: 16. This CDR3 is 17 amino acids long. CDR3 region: CSARDSLGERGLGTQYF. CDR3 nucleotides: TGCAGTGCTAGAGACTCCCTCGGGGAGCGGGGGTTAGGTACGCAGTATTTT.

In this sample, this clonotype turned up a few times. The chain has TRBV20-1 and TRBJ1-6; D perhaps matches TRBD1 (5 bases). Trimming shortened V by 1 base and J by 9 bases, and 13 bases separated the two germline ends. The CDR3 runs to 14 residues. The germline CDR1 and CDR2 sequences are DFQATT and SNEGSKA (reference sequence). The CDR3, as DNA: TGCAGTGCTAGAGGGGGGGACGGGAGTTCACCCCTCCACTTT. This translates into CSARGGDGSSPLHF.

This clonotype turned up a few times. CDR3 sequence (DNA): TGTGCCAGCAGGACCGGGACGCGAGATGAAGCTTTCTTT. Translation gives CASRTGTRDEAFF. The V and J genes are TRBV27 and TRBJ1-1, with D possibly matching TRBD1 (5 bases). Germline assignment: CDR1 MNHEY and CDR2 SMNVEV (reference sequence). CDR3 length: 13 residues. Trimming stripped 6 bases from V and 7 bases from J, with 15 bases between.

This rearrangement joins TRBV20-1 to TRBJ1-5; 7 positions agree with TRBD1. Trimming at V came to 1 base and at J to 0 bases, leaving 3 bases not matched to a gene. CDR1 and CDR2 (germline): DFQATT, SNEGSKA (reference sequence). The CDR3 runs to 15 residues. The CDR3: CSARGQGFSNQPQHF. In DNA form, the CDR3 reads TGCAGTGCTAGAGGACAGGGCTTTAGCAATCAGCCCCAGCATTTT.

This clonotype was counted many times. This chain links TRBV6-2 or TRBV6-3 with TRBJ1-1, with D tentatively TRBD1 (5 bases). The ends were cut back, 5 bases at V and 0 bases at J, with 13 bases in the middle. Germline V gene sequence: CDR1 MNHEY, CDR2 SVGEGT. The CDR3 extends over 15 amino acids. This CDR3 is CASSPLKGMNTEAFF. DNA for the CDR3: TGTGCCAGCAGTCCCCTTAAGGGGATGAACACTGAAGCTTTCTTT.

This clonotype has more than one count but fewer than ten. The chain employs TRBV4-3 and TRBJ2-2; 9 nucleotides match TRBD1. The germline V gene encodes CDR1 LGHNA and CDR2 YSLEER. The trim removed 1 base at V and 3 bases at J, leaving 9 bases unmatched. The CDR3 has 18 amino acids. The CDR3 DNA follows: TGCGCCAGCAGCCAAGCGGTTTTGGGACAGGGCTACACCGGGGAGCTGTTTTTT. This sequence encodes CASSQAVLGQGYTGELFF.

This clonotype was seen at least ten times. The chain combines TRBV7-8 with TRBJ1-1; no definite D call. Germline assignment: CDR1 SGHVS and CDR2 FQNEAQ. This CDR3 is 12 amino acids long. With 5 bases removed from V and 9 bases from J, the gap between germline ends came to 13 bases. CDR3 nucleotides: TGTGCCAGCAGCATAACGCTTCTCCAAGCTTTCTTT. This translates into CASSITLLQAFF.

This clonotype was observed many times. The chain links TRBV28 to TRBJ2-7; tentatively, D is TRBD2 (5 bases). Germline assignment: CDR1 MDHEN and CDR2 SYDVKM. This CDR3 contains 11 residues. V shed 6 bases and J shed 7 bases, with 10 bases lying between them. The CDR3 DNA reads TGTGCCAGCAGCTCCCCGGGGGAGCAGTACTTC. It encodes CASSSPGEQYF.